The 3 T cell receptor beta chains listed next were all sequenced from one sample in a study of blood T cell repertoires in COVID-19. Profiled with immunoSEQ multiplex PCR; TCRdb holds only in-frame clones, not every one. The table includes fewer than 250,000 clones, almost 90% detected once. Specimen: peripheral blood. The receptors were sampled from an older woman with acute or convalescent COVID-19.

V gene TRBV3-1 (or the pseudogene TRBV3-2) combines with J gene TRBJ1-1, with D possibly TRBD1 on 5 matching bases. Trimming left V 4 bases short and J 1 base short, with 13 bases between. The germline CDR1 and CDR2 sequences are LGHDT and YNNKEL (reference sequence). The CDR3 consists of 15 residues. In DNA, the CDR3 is TGTGCCAGCAGCCCCCAGCACAGGAGGAACACTGAAGCTTTCTTT. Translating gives CASSPQHRRNTEAFF.

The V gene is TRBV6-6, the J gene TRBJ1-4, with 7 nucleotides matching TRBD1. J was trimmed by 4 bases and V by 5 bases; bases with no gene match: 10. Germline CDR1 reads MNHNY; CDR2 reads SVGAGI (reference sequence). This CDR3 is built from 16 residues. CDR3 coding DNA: TGTGCCAGCAGTGCCCGAGGGGGCCTGAATAATGAAAAACTGTTTTTT. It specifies CASSARGGLNNEKLFF.

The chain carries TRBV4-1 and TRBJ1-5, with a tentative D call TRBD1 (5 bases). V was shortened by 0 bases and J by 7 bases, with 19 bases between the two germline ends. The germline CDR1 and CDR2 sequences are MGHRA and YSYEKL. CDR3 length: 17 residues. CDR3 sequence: CASSQDSTTGAGQPQHF. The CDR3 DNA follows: TGCGCCAGCAGCCAAGATTCTACTACCGGGGCGGGGCAGCCCCAGCATTTT.